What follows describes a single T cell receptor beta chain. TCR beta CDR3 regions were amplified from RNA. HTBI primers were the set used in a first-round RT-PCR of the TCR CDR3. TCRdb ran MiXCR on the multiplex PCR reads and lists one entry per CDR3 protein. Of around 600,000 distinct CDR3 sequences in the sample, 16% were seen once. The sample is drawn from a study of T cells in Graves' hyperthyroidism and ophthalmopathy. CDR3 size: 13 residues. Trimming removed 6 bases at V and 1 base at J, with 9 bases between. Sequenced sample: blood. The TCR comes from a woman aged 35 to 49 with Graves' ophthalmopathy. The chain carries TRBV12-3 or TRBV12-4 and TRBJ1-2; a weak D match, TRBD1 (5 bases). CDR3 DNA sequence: TGTGCCAGCAGCCAGACAGTTAACTATGGCTACACCTTC. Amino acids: CASSQTVNYGYTF.